The subject of this entry is one T cell receptor beta chain. With a much larger clone just one base away, this may be a read error. This sample was taken from a study of kidney transplant recipient with SARS-CoV-2 infection. TCRdb reprocessed the reads with MiXCR, giving one entry per CDR3 protein. Of 200,000 to 300,000 distinct CDR3 sequences in the sample, 29% were seen once. The TCR sequence derives from a young adult male patient who had COVID-19 and was a kidney transplant recipient. Some T cells may be supplied by the graft donor. Sequencing was performed on a blood sample, taken at baseline and on roughly day 110 from a kidney transplant recipient.

The CDR3 region is CASSPRTTLQEAQYF. The DNA of the CDR3 is TGTGCCAGCAGCCCGAGGACTACCCTCCAAGAGGCCCAGTACTTC. The rearrangement links TRBV7-6 to TRBJ2-5, with D possibly being TRBD2 (6 bases). The CDR3 is 15 amino acids. Germline V gives CDR1 SGHVS, CDR2 FNYEAQ.